The text below deals with one T cell receptor (beta chain). This entry is derived from a study of control samples from healthy donors and cancer patients. Trimming shortened V by 6 bases and J by 1 base, and 7 bases separated the two germline ends. Germline V gives CDR1 DFQATT, CDR2 SNEGSKA (reference sequence). The CDR3 has 11 amino acids. TCRdb's table, derived via immunoSEQ multiplex PCR, lists solely in-frame clones and lacks some. The sample holds around 200,000 clones, 90% to 95% seen once. The chain has TRBV20-1 and TRBJ2-7; D might be TRBD2 (6 bases). Specimen: blood. The clonotype comes from a young man in good health. The CDR3 DNA is TGCAGTGCCGCGGGATCCTACGAGCAGTACTTC. It specifies CSAAGSYEQYF.